A single sample is the source of the 15 T cell receptor beta chains below, sequenced in a study of spatial heterogeneity in lung cancer. TCRdb called the 5' RACE reads again in MiXCR, with one record for every CDR3 protein. The sample lists 60,000 to 90,000 distinct CDR3 sequences; 7.5% to 9.5% were seen once. The time point was: sample taken at primary tumor resection. The sample consisted of PBMCs, taken at surgery. These receptors originate from a male donor with early-stage non-small cell lung cancer.

The rearrangement uses TRBV30 and TRBJ1-2, with D unresolved. V was clipped by 4 bases and J by 8 bases, with 11 bases between them. Germline-derived CDR1 and CDR2 are GTSNPN and SVGIG (reference sequence). This CDR3 comprises 11 residues. The CDR3 sequence: CAWISSYGYTF. CDR3 nucleotide sequence: TGTGCCTGGATCTCTTCCTACGGCTACACCTTC.

This clonotype was detected ten times or more. The chain combines TRBV7-2 with TRBJ2-3; D not certain. The germline V and J ends were trimmed by 1 base and 4 bases, with 3 bases remaining between them. CDR1 SGHTA and CDR2 FQGNSA come from the germline V gene. The CDR3 runs to 12 residues. The chain's CDR3 is CASSLGPDTQYF. The CDR3 DNA reads as TGTGCCAGCAGCTTAGGTCCAGATACGCAGTATTTT.

The sample holds many counts of this clonotype. Here the CDR3 DNA reads TGTGCCAGCAGCCTCTTTGGGCTGAACACTGAAGCTTTCTTT. It specifies CASSLFGLNTEAFF. The chain has TRBV7-2 and TRBJ1-1; D remains unclear. Germline V gene data show CDR1 as SGHTA and CDR2 as FQGNSA. V was pared by 5 bases and J by 0 bases, with 10 bases between. The CDR3 extends over 14 amino acids. The whole variable domain, remainder taken from reference TRBV7-2 and TRBJ1-1, is GAGVSQSPSNKVTEKGKDVELRCDPISGHTALYWYRQSLGQGLEFLIYFQGNSAPDKSGLPSDRFSAERTGGSVSTLTIQRTQQEDSAVYLCASSLFGLNTEAFFGQGTRLTVV.

This clonotype has a count of ten or more. The chain joins TRBV7-2 to TRBJ2-1, with 8 positions matching TRBD2. V shed 2 bases and J 7 bases; nucleotides not matched to a gene: 4. CDR3 length equals 14 residues. Per germline, CDR1 SGHTA and CDR2 FQGNSA. CDR3 in DNA: TGTGCCAGCAGCTTATTGACGGGAGGGAATGAGCAGTTCTTC. Protein: CASSLLTGGNEQFF.

About this clonotype itself: This may stem from a read error, because a much larger clone lies one nucleotide away. The rearrangement uses TRBV30 and TRBJ1-5, with D uncertain. This CDR3 has 15 residues. The V gene's germline CDR1 is GTSNPN and CDR2 SVGIG (reference sequence). The CDR3 loop is CARSPPGNSNQPQHF. CDR3 coding DNA: TGTGCCCGGAGTCCCCCAGGCAATAGCAATCAGCCCCAGCATTTT.

This clonotype has a count of ten or more. The chain recombines TRBV20-1 with TRBJ2-1, with 7 bases that match TRBD1. Per the germline V gene, CDR1 is DFQATT and CDR2 is SNEGSKA (reference sequence). The CDR3 is 13 amino acids. Unmatched junction bases numbered 9, after V lost 6 bases and J lost 7 bases. The CDR3 bases are TGCAGTGCCCCGGGTCAGGGGGAAAATGAGCAGTTCTTC. Amino acids: CSAPGQGENEQFF.

This clonotype showed up many times. V is TRBV7-2 and J is TRBJ1-1, with D tentatively TRBD1 (6 bases). From germline, CDR1 is SGHTA and CDR2 FQGNSA. V lost 5 bases and J 5 bases, leaving 12 bases between the germline ends. This CDR3 is built from 13 residues. The chain's CDR3 is CASSPQGRTEAFF. In DNA, the CDR3 is TGTGCCAGCAGCCCCCAGGGGCGGACTGAAGCTTTCTTT.

This clonotype showed up just a few times. The chain employs TRBV4-1 and TRBJ2-5; 10 nucleotides line up with TRBD2. The CDR3 consists of 17 residues. Trimming removed 3 bases from V and 5 bases from J; junction bases left unmatched: 12. Germline lookup yields CDR1 MGHRA and CDR2 YSYEKL. For the CDR3, the DNA is TGCGCCAGCAGCCAGCCTCCTGGAGCGGGAGGGGCGGAGACCCAGTACTTC. Protein product: CASSQPPGAGGAETQYF.

The V and J genes are TRBV25-1 and TRBJ1-1; D remains ambiguous. V dropped 2 bases and J dropped 0 bases, with 7 bases sitting between them. This CDR3 is 14 amino acids long. In germline, CDR1 is MGHDK, CDR2 SYGVNS. The CDR3 sequence: CASSEHSMNTEAFF. The CDR3 DNA reads as TGTGCCAGCAGTGAACATAGCATGAACACTGAAGCTTTCTTT.

This clonotype was counted many times. V gene TRBV28 combines with J gene TRBJ1-1; D perhaps matches TRBD1 (6 bases). Trimming took off 4 bases at V and 1 base at J, with 13 bases between the two ends. Germline V gene sequence: CDR1 MDHEN, CDR2 SYDVKM. There are 15 residues in the CDR3. CDR3 coding DNA: TGTGCCAGCAGTTCACTGAGGGGGGAGAACACTGAAGCTTTCTTT. It encodes CASSSLRGENTEAFF.

This clonotype was found many times. This chain connects TRBV18 to TRBJ1-3, with 8 nucleotides matching TRBD1. The CDR3 loop spans 17 amino acids. V lost 5 bases, J lost 0 bases, and 9 bases stayed unmatched. Germline loops: CDR1 KGHSH, CDR2 LQKENI. The CDR3, as DNA: TGTGCCAGCTCATCGGGACAGGCGATCTTCTCTGGAAACACCATATATTTT. Encoded protein: CASSSGQAIFSGNTIYF.

The chain joins TRBV19 to TRBJ1-1, with D possibly TRBD1 on 6 matching bases. CDR3 size: 14 residues. The ends were cut back, 0 bases at V and 4 bases at J, with 9 bases in the middle. Looked up from germline, CDR1 is LNHDA and CDR2 is SQIVND (reference sequence). The CDR3 DNA reads TGTGCCAGTAGTATAGATTGGACAGCCACTGAAGCTTTCTTT. This encodes CASSIDWTATEAFF.

This chain joins TRBV10-3 and TRBJ1-2; no definite D call. Trimming cost V 3 bases and J 0 bases, with 5 bases left between them. The CDR3 has 13 residues. Germline V gene lookup returns CDR1 ENHRY and CDR2 SYGVKD. Written as DNA, the CDR3 is TGTGCCATCAGTGAAGGCACTAACTATGGCTACACCTTC. It codes for CAISEGTNYGYTF.

The chain recombines TRBV5-1 with TRBJ2-2; D ambiguous. Germline V gives CDR1 SGHRS, CDR2 YFSETQ. CDR3 length: 13 amino acids. Between the trimmed V and J ends, which lost 3 bases and 5 bases, there was a span of 8 bases. As DNA, the CDR3 is TGCGCCAGCAGCTCGCAACTTACCGGGGAGCTGTTTTTT. This codes for CASSSQLTGELFF.

This clonotype was found a few times. V and J are TRBV29-1 and TRBJ1-2; no firm D call. V was clipped by 3 bases and J by 1 base, with 12 bases between them. CDR1 is SQVTM, CDR2 ANQGSEA, per germline. This CDR3 spans 14 amino acids. The CDR3 spells CSVEGRGFNYGYTF. CDR3 in DNA: TGCAGCGTTGAGGGTCGAGGGTTTAACTATGGCTACACCTTC. Combining the CDR3 with reference TRBV29-1 and TRBJ1-2 gives the whole variable domain SAVISQKPSRDICQRGTSLTIQCQVDSQVTMMFWYRQQPGQSLTLIATANQGSEATYESGFVIDKFPISRPNLTFSTLTVSNMSPEDSSIYLCSVEGRGFNYGYTFGSGTRLTVV.